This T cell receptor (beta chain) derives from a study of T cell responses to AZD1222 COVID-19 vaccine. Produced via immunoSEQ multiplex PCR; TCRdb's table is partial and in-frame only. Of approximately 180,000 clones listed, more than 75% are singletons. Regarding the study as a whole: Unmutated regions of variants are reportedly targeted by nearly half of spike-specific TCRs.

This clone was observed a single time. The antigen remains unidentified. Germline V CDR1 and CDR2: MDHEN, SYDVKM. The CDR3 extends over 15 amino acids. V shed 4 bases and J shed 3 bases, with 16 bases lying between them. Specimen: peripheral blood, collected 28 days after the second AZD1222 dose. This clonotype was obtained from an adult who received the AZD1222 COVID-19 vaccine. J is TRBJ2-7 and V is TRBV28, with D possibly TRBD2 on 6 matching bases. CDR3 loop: CASSSPTGGSYEQYF. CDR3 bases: TGTGCCAGCAGTTCCCCCACCGGGGGAAGCTACGAGCAGTACTTC.